The present TCR beta chain was sequenced within a study of OX40 agonist ivuxolimab in advanced cancers. This clone has a handful of counts. V gave up 2 bases and J gave up 6 bases; unmatched junction bases: 3. The CDR3 runs 14 residues. Germline CDR1 is MNHEY and CDR2 is SVGAGI. The repertoire was sequenced with immunoSEQ multiplex PCR; TCRdb's copy has only in-frame clones and lacks some. The sample contains about 77,000 clones, around 94% of which appear only once. The clonotype comes from an adult with an advanced solid tumor such as melanoma, head and neck, liver or kidney cancer. The chain is built from TRBV6-5 and TRBJ2-2, with 7 nucleotides matching TRBD2. The sample consisted of CD4+ or CD8+ T cells sorted from blood, taken in a trial of the OX40 agonist ivuxolimab. The CDR3 loop is CASSYRAGAGELFF. The DNA of the CDR3 is TGTGCCAGCAGTTACAGGGCGGGGGCCGGGGAGCTGTTTTTT.